The 8 T cell receptor beta chains below all came from one sample that was sequenced in a study of radiotherapy plus CTLA-4 blockade in lung cancer. The assay was immunoSEQ multiplex PCR, and TCRdb's table has in-frame clones only and misses some. The sample shows 85,000 to 130,000 clones, more than 75% of them seen only once. Source: peripheral blood, taken from a patient treated with radiotherapy plus ipilimumab. The receptors originated from a human donor with non-small cell lung cancer that progressed on radiotherapy plus ipilimumab. Some clones in this sample may be carry-over from other donors' samples.

This chain links TRBV4-2 with TRBJ2-3, with 10 bases identical to TRBD2. V was pared by 2 bases and J by 1 base, with 9 bases of the junction left unmatched. The CDR3 has 18 residues. Germline-derived CDR1 and CDR2 are LGHNA and YNFKEQ. CDR3 in DNA: TGTGCCAGCAGCCAACCTAGCGGGGGCGACTGGCGCACAGATACGCAGTATTTT. Residues: CASSQPSGGDWRTDTQYF.

This chain connects TRBV9 to TRBJ2-1; D assignment may be TRBD1 or TRBD2 (5 bases each). The CDR3 extends over 15 amino acids. Trimming removed 0 bases at V and 4 bases at J, with 11 bases between. The germline V gene has CDR1 SGDLS and CDR2 YYNGEE. This CDR3 reads CASSVGGAGYNEQFF. The DNA for the CDR3 is TGTGCCAGCAGCGTAGGAGGGGCCGGATACAATGAGCAGTTCTTC.

The V call is TRBV6-4, the J call TRBJ1-6, with 7 bases aligning to TRBD1. Germline-derived CDR1 and CDR2 are MRHNA and SNTAGT. After removal of 7 bases from V and 6 bases from J, the junction contained 12 bases not matched to a gene. CDR3 length equals 16 residues. CDR3 in DNA: TGTGCCAGCATGGGCAAAAGACAGGGCTCTAATTCACCCCTCCACTTT. Translated: CASMGKRQGSNSPLHF.

The chain couples TRBV5-1 to TRBJ2-1; possible D gene TRBD1, 5 bases. CDR3 length equals 16 residues. Germline V gene lookup returns CDR1 SGHRS and CDR2 YFSETQ. V lost 1 base, J lost 1 base, and 12 bases lay in between. Here the CDR3 DNA reads TGCGCCAGCAGCTTGTACCAGGGTATGTCCTACAATGAGCAGTTCTTC. As protein: CASSLYQGMSYNEQFF.

This clone was detected once. The chain combines TRBV4-2 with TRBJ2-7; 12 positions agree with TRBD2. Trimming at V came to 3 bases and at J to 6 bases, leaving 3 bases not matched to a gene. Germline V gives CDR1 LGHNA, CDR2 YNFKEQ. The CDR3 consists of 14 residues. CDR3 sequence: CASSQTSGGPEQYF. In DNA form, the CDR3 reads TGTGCCAGCAGCCAGACTAGCGGGGGTCCCGAGCAGTACTTC.

J is TRBJ2-5 and V is TRBV9; perhaps TRBD1 as D (5 bases). Germline V gives CDR1 SGDLS, CDR2 YYNGEE. Trimming cost V 0 bases and J 5 bases, with 11 bases left between them. This CDR3 region has 14 residues. Here the CDR3 DNA reads TGTGCCAGCAGCGTAGGTCAACAGGAGGAGACCCAGTACTTC. This sequence encodes CASSVGQQEETQYF.

Details on this clone: The junction departs from the called germline gene at one end, perhaps through a read error. J is TRBJ1-5 and V is TRBV7-8, with a possible D match to TRBD1 (6 bases). The CDR3 length is 18 residues. Looked up from germline, CDR1 is SGHVS and CDR2 is FQNEAQ. The CDR3 loop reads CASSTLRGGRRSNQPRHF. CDR3 sequence (DNA): TGTGCCAGCAGCACCCTGAGGGGGGGGCGCAGGAGCAATCAGCCCCGGCATTTT.

This CDR3 is CASRTDTSSYEQYF. DNA for the CDR3: TGCGCCAGTCGGACAGATACAAGCTCCTACGAGCAGTACTTC. The rearrangement joins TRBV5-1 to TRBJ2-7; D might be TRBD1 (6 bases). Trimming cost V 8 bases and J 0 bases, with 15 bases left between them. CDR1 and CDR2 (germline): SGHRS, YFSETQ. The CDR3 spans 14 residues.